Sequencing of this T cell receptor (beta chain) was carried out in a study of shared clonotypes between healthy human individuals. The CDR3 has 15 residues. The V gene lost 4 bases and the J gene lost 3 bases, with 14 bases spanning the gap. Germline V CDR1 and CDR2: MNHEY, SVGAGI. TCRdb keeps only in-frame clones here, not all; method: immunoSEQ multiplex PCR. The table includes about 2.1 million clones, 90% to 95% detected once. CD45RO-negative, CCR7-positively selected cells formed the naive CD8 fraction, excluding terminally differentiated effector memory CD45RA+ cells. V gene TRBV6-5 combines with J gene TRBJ2-3, with D perhaps given as TRBD1 or TRBD2 (5 bases each). This clonotype originated in a man between 18 and 29 years old in good health. Some clones in this sample may be carry-over from other donors' samples. Specimen: naive CD8+ T cells from PBMCs. Here the CDR3 DNA reads TGTGCCAGCAGTTCCCTCGGGGACGGGACAGATACGCAGTATTTT. The encoded protein is CASSSLGDGTDTQYF.